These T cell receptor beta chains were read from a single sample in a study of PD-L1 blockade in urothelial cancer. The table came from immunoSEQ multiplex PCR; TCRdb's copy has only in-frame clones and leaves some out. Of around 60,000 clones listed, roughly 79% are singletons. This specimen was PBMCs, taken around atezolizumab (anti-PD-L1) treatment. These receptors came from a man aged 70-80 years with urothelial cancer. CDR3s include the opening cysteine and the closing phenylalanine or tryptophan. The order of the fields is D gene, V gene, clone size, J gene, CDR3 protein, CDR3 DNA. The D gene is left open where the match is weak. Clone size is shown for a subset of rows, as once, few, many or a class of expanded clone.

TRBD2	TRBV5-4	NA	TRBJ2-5	CASSLGLAGVRETQYF	TGTGCCAGCAGCCTGGGACTAGCGGGAGTAAGAGAGACCCAGTACTTC
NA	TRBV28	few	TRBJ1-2	CASSPPSRAYGYTF	TGTGCCAGCAGTCCACCGAGCAGGGCGTATGGCTACACCTTC
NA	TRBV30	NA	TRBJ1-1	CAWSVQLNTEAFF	TGTGCCTGGAGTGTGCAGTTGAACACTGAAGCTTTCTTT
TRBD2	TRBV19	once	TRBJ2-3	CASSPGTSGNTDTQYF	TGTGCCAGTAGTCCCGGGACTAGCGGGAACACAGATACGCAGTATTTT
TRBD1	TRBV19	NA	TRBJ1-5	CASSIQGAPNSNQPQHF	TGTGCCAGTAGTATTCAGGGGGCACCCAATAGCAATCAGCCCCAGCATTTT
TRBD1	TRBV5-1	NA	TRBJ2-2	CASSPTLPGQGMTGELFF	TGCGCCAGCAGCCCAACCCTTCCGGGACAGGGAATGACCGGGGAGCTGTTTTTT
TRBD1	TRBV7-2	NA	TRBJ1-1	CASSAYRDSEAFF	TGTGCCAGCAGCGCCTACCGGGACAGTGAAGCTTTCTTT
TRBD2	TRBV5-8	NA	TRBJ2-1	CASSPGSGRMVDEQFF	TGTGCCAGCAGCCCGGGCAGCGGGAGGATGGTAGATGAGCAGTTCTTC
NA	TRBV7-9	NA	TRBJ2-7	CASTPGREDEQYF	TGTGCCAGCACCCCCGGCAGGGAGGACGAGCAGTACTTC
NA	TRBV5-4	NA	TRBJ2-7	CASSWIGVEREYF	TGTGCCAGCAGCTGGATCGGGGTTGAAAGGGAGTACTTC
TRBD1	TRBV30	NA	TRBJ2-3	CAWSPGQGADTQYF	TGTGCCTGGAGTCCGGGACAGGGGGCAGATACGCAGTATTTT
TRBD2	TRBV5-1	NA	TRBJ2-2	CASSWLAGGATGELFF	TGCGCCAGCAGCTGGCTAGCGGGAGGAGCCACCGGGGAGCTGTTTTTT
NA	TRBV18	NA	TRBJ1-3	CASSPTGKPLSGNTIYF	TGTGCCAGCTCACCAACAGGGAAGCCCCTCTCTGGAAACACCATATATTTT
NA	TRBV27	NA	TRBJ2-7	CASSLTPRVEQYF	TGTGCCAGCAGTCTAACCCCCAGGGTCGAGCAGTACTTC
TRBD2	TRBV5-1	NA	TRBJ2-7	CASSLAGTTNEQYF	TGCGCCAGCAGCTTGGCCGGGACTACCAACGAGCAGTACTTC
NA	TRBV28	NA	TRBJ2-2	CATDRRVTGELFF	TGTGCCACCGACCGACGGGTCACCGGGGAGCTGTTTTTT
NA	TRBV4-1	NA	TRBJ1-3	CASSQVRQNTIYF	TGCGCCAGCAGCCAAGTCCGCCAGAACACCATATATTTT
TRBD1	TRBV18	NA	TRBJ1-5	CASSPPGQGSNQPQHF	TGTGCCAGCTCACCCCCGGGACAGGGTAGCAATCAGCCCCAGCATTTT
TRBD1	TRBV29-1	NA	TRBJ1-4	CSVDRGNEKLFF	TGCAGCGTGGACAGGGGCAATGAAAAACTGTTTTTT
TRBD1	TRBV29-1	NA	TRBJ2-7	CSVGTGGSTYEQYF	TGCAGCGTGGGAACAGGGGGCTCAACCTACGAGCAGTACTTC
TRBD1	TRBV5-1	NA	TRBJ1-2	CASSSTSGQINYGYTF	TGCGCCAGCAGCTCGACCTCGGGACAGATTAACTATGGCTACACCTTC
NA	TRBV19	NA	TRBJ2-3	CASSHYRLLSDTQYF	TGTGCCAGTAGTCACTACAGGTTATTATCAGATACGCAGTATTTT
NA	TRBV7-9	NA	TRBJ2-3	CASSLAAGAISTDTQYF	TGTGCCAGCAGCTTAGCCGCGGGTGCAATAAGCACAGATACGCAGTATTTT
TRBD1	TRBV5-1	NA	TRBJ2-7	CASTDRGGEQYF	TGCGCCAGCACCGACAGGGGCGGGGAGCAGTACTTC
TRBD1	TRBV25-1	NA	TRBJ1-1	CASSDWTGWGTEAFF	TGTGCCAGCAGTGACTGGACAGGGTGGGGCACTGAAGCTTTCTTT
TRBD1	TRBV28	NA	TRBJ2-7	CASSLWSPGGFYEQYF	TGTGCCAGCAGTTTATGGTCCCCAGGGGGCTTCTACGAGCAGTACTTC
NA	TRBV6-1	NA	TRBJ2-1	CASSDLAQSYNEQFF	TGTGCCAGCAGTGATCTAGCCCAAAGCTACAATGAGCAGTTCTTC
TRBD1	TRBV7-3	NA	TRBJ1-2	CASSPKSGDRDGYTF	TGTGCCAGCAGCCCCAAATCGGGGGACAGGGATGGCTACACCTTC
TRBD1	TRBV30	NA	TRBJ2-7	CAWSGQGSEQYF	TGTGCCTGGAGTGGACAGGGATCCGAGCAGTACTTC
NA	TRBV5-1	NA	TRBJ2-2	CASKEGPNTGELFF	TGCGCCAGCAAGGAGGGACCGAACACCGGGGAGCTGTTTTTT
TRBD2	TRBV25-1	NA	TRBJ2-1	CASSERLAGEGEQFF	TGTGCCAGCAGTGAACGACTAGCGGGAGAGGGGGAGCAGTTCTTC
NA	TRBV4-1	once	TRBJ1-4	CASSQGNSRARVEKLFF	TGCGCCAGCAGCCAAGGAAATTCGAGGGCGCGGGTTGAAAAACTGTTTTTT
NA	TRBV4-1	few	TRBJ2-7	CASSQLPGPGAYEQYF	TGCGCCAGCAGCCAATTACCGGGCCCGGGGGCCTACGAGCAGTACTTC
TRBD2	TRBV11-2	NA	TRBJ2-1	CASSGRTSGRINPFF	TGTGCCAGCAGCGGAAGGACTAGCGGGAGAATTAATCCGTTCTTC
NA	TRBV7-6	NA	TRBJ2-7	CASSPGTIYEQYF	TGTGCCAGCAGCCCAGGGACAATCTACGAGCAGTACTTC
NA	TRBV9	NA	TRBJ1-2	CASSVDGYGYTF	TGTGCCAGCAGCGTAGACGGCTATGGCTACACCTTC
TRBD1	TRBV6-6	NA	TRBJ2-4	CASSYPGTAAKNIQYF	TGTGCCAGCAGTTACCCCGGGACAGCAGCCAAAAACATTCAGTACTTC
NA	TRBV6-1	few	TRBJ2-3	CASRFRRADTQYF	TGTGCCAGCCGCTTCAGGCGGGCAGATACGCAGTATTTT
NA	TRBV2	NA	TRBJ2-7	CASSFMSYEQYF	TGTGCCAGCAGTTTCATGTCCTACGAGCAGTACTTC
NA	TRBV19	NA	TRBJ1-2	CASIGRGARYGYTF	TGTGCCAGTATCGGGCGGGGGGCGAGGTATGGCTACACCTTC
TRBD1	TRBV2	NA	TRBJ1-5	CASKSQGASNQPQHF	TGTGCCAGCAAGTCGCAGGGGGCGAGCAATCAGCCCCAGCATTTT
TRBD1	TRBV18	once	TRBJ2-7	CASSPEGWDRSFYEQYF	TGTGCCAGCTCCCCGGAGGGCTGGGACAGGTCATTCTACGAGCAGTACTTC
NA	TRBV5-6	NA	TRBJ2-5	CASSSYLEIRYTQYF	TGTGCCAGCAGCTCCTACCTGGAGATTAGATATACCCAGTACTTC
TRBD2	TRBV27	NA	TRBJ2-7	CASRMTSAALGYEQYF	TGTGCCAGCAGGATGACTAGCGCAGCGCTAGGCTACGAGCAGTACTTC
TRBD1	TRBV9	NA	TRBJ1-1	CASSVEGAPTEAFF	TGTGCCAGCAGCGTGGAGGGGGCGCCGACTGAAGCTTTCTTT
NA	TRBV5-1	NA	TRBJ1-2	CASRSTTNYGYTF	TGCGCCAGCAGAAGCACTACTAACTATGGCTACACCTTC
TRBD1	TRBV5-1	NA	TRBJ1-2	CASRYNDRGFYGYTF	TGCGCCAGCAGATACAACGACAGGGGGTTCTATGGCTACACCTTC
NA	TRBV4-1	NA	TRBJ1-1	CASSPYFWAFF	TGCGCCAGCAGCCCCTACTTTTGGGCTTTCTTT
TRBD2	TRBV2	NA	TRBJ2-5	CASSEREGSIKTQYF	TGTGCCAGCAGTGAAAGGGAGGGGAGTATAAAGACCCAGTACTTC
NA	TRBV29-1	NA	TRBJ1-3	CSVDWGLGNTIYF	TGCAGCGTTGATTGGGGGCTTGGAAACACCATATATTTT
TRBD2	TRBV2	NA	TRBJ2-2	CASSHPPIRAGGPGTGELFF	TGTGCCAGCAGTCACCCACCAATCCGGGCGGGAGGGCCTGGCACCGGGGAGCTGTTTTTT